Listed below are T cell receptor beta chains from one sample, sequenced in a study of shared clonotypes between healthy human individuals. TCRdb keeps only in-frame clones here, not all; method: immunoSEQ multiplex PCR. The sample holds about 2.1 million clones, about 93% seen once. Input material: naive CD8+ T cells from PBMCs. All receptors come from a man between 18 and 29 years old in good health. Some clones in this sample may be carry-over from other donors' samples. Each CDR3 is given with its conserved first and last residue. Each record gives: V gene, J gene, D gene, clone size, CDR3 protein, CDR3 DNA. A D gene is named only where the DNA matches it firmly. Clone sizes are given selectively: once, few, many, or a class where the clone is expanded.

V gene: TRBV5-1; J gene: TRBJ2-1; D gene: NA; clone size: NA; CDR3 protein: CASSLGPGYEQFF; CDR3 DNA: TGCGCCAGCAGCTTGGGGCCAGGGTACGAGCAGTTCTTC
V gene: TRBV15; J gene: TRBJ2-5; D gene: NA; clone size: NA; CDR3 protein: CATSRLPGLGLQETQYF; CDR3 DNA: TGTGCCACCAGCAGATTACCGGGCCTGGGGCTCCAAGAGACCCAGTACTTC
V gene: TRBV10-3; J gene: TRBJ2-1; D gene: TRBD2; clone size: once; CDR3 protein: CAISDPGLAFHEQFF; CDR3 DNA: TGTGCCATCAGTGACCCGGGACTAGCTTTCCATGAGCAGTTCTTC
V gene: TRBV5-6; J gene: TRBJ2-1; D gene: NA; clone size: NA; CDR3 protein: CASSLGVLGNEQFF; CDR3 DNA: TGTGCCAGCAGCTTGGGAGTACTAGGGAATGAGCAGTTCTTC
V gene: TRBV7-9; J gene: TRBJ1-3; D gene: NA; clone size: NA; CDR3 protein: CASSPNILGGNTIYF; CDR3 DNA: TGTGCCAGCAGCCCGAACATCCTGGGTGGAAACACCATATATTTT
V gene: TRBV28; J gene: TRBJ2-3; D gene: TRBD1; clone size: NA; CDR3 protein: CASYRTGKTRDTQYF; CDR3 DNA: TGTGCCAGCTATCGGACAGGGAAGACTCGAGATACGCAGTATTTT
V gene: TRBV5-6; J gene: TRBJ2-5; D gene: NA; clone size: NA; CDR3 protein: CASSLLRPKETQYF; CDR3 DNA: TGTGCCAGCAGCTTGTTGCGACCGAAAGAGACCCAGTACTTC
V gene: TRBV4-1; J gene: TRBJ2-7; D gene: TRBD2; clone size: few; CDR3 protein: CASSLEGGYEQYF; CDR3 DNA: TGCGCCAGCAGTCTAGAGGGAGGGTACGAGCAGTACTTC
V gene: TRBV9; J gene: TRBJ2-5; D gene: NA; clone size: NA; CDR3 protein: CASSVADGQQETQYF; CDR3 DNA: TGTGCCAGCAGCGTAGCTGATGGTCAGCAAGAGACCCAGTACTTC
V gene: TRBV10-3; J gene: TRBJ2-1; D gene: TRBD2; clone size: once; CDR3 protein: CAISEGRLAGEGEQFF; CDR3 DNA: TGTGCCATCAGTGAGGGAAGACTAGCGGGAGAAGGGGAGCAGTTCTTC
V gene: TRBV6-5; J gene: TRBJ2-7; D gene: TRBD2; clone size: NA; CDR3 protein: CASSYGVAGVYEQYF; CDR3 DNA: TGTGCCAGCAGTTACGGGGTAGCGGGAGTCTACGAGCAGTACTTC
V gene: TRBV10-3; J gene: TRBJ1-1; D gene: TRBD1; clone size: NA; CDR3 protein: CAISEGTARGTEAFF; CDR3 DNA: TGTGCCATCAGTGAGGGGACAGCCCGAGGCACTGAAGCTTTCTTT
V gene: TRBV15; J gene: TRBJ2-7; D gene: TRBD2; clone size: once; CDR3 protein: CATSRGERETHYEQYF; CDR3 DNA: TGTGCCACCAGCAGAGGGGAGCGGGAGACCCACTACGAGCAGTACTTC